Following are 20 T cell receptor beta chains from one sample sequenced in a study of Ad26.COV2.S vaccination and SARS-CoV-2 variants. The assay was immunoSEQ multiplex PCR, and TCRdb's table has in-frame clones only and misses some. The data contain about 350,000 clones, around 89% of them singletons. As to treatment: some 20 received Ad26.COV2.S at low or high dose, single or two shots; roughly five received placebo; per-sample allocation not given. Collection of the samples took place on day 63 after the first injection of vaccine or placebo. The sample in question was peripheral blood, obtained in a trial of Ad26.COV2.S vaccine versus placebo. These receptors were taken from a person between 18 and 65 years old who received the Ad26.COV2.S COVID-19 vaccine or a placebo.

The chain joins TRBV7-8 to TRBJ2-3, with unresolved D. This CDR3 has 11 residues. Trimming took 5 bases from V and 6 from J, leaving 6 bases between them. Germline V lookup: CDR1 SGHVS, CDR2 FQNEAQ. The DNA of the CDR3 is TGTGCCAGCAGCCGCCTCGATACGCAGTATTTT. Translating gives CASSRLDTQYF. The full variable domain, its missing parts supplied by reference TRBV7-8 and TRBJ2-3, is GAGVSQSPRYKVAKRGQDVALRCDPISGHVSLFWYQQALGQGPEFLTYFQNEAQLDKSGLPSDRFFAERPEGSVSTLKIQRTQQEDSAVYLCASSRLDTQYFGPGTRLTVL.

This clone was picked up one time. The chain recombines TRBV6-2 or TRBV6-3 with TRBJ2-5; D ambiguous. Trimming took off 1 base at V and 5 bases at J, with 5 bases between the two ends. The CDR3 consists of 12 residues. The V gene's germline CDR1 is MNHEY and CDR2 SVGEGT. Here the CDR3 reads CASSYFSETQYF. The CDR3 coding sequence is TGTGCCAGCAGTTACTTTTCGGAGACCCAGTACTTC.

CDR3 sequence: CASGRPRFDTQYF. CDR3 in DNA: TGTGCCAGCGGCCGGCCCAGGTTCGATACGCAGTATTTT. This chain links TRBV7-8 with TRBJ2-3; no clear D gene. V was clipped by 8 bases and J by 6 bases, with 15 bases between them. From germline, CDR1 is SGHVS and CDR2 FQNEAQ. This CDR3 has 13 amino acids.

CDR3 loop: CASNPTTGYGYTF. The DNA of the CDR3 is TGTGCCAGCAACCCAACAACAGGATATGGCTACACCTTC. The chain combines TRBV12-3 or TRBV12-4 with TRBJ1-2; a weak D match, TRBD1 (5 bases). Trimming left V 7 bases short and J 5 bases short, with 14 bases between. The CDR3 spans 13 residues.

The CDR3 DNA reads TGTGCCAGCAGTGATGAGGGACAGGGGATAGTATCCCAGCATTTT. Protein: CASSDEGQGIVSQHF. The chain links TRBV25-1 to TRBJ1-5, with 10 bases lining up with TRBD1. Trimming took 3 bases from V and 11 from J; bases not matched to a gene: 10. This CDR3 spans 15 amino acids. Germline V gene data show CDR1 as MGHDK and CDR2 as SYGVNS.

This chain links TRBV18 with TRBJ2-2; D unclear. Trimming removed 6 bases from V and 5 bases from J, with 10 bases in between. CDR3 size: 13 residues. Germline CDR1 KGHSH, CDR2 LQKENI. CDR3 sequence reads: CASSRDPTGELFF. CDR3 coding DNA: TGTGCCAGCTCTCGCGACCCGACCGGGGAGCTGTTTTTT.

V is TRBV5-4 and J is TRBJ2-2, with D perhaps TRBD2 (5 bases). The germline gives CDR1 SGHNT, CDR2 YYREEE (reference sequence). This CDR3 spans 17 amino acids. Trimming stripped 5 bases from V and 0 bases from J, with 17 bases between. CDR3 in DNA: TGTGCCAGCAGAACGGGAACGGCGATCGCGAACACCGGGGAGCTGTTTTTT. Translated, it gives CASRTGTAIANTGELFF.

The V call is TRBV25-1, the J call TRBJ2-5; 7 bases match TRBD2. V trimming: 1 base; J trimming: 7 bases; junction bases outside the gene matches: 3. In germline, CDR1 is MGHDK, CDR2 SYGVNS. CDR3 length: 13 residues. The CDR3 sequence: CASSEWRGWTQYF. DNA for the CDR3: TGTGCCAGCAGTGAATGGCGGGGGTGGACCCAGTACTTC.

This chain joins TRBV10-3 and TRBJ2-2, with D unresolved. In germline, CDR1 is ENHRY, CDR2 SYGVKD. V dropped 10 bases and J dropped 6 bases, with 9 bases sitting between them. This CDR3 contains 11 residues. The CDR3 DNA reads TGTGCCACCCGATCGGCCGGGGAGCTGTTTTTT. Translating gives CATRSAGELFF.

The V gene is TRBV19, the J gene TRBJ2-6, with TRBD1 matching over 7 bases. The V and J ends lost 3 bases and 2 bases, in that order; junction bases with no gene match: 4. The CDR3 spans 16 residues. The germline V gene encodes CDR1 LNHDA and CDR2 SQIVND (reference sequence). Here the CDR3 DNA reads TGTGCCAGTAGTATTAGGACAGGCACTGGGGCCAACGTCCTGACTTTC. This codes for CASSIRTGTGANVLTF.

The chain combines TRBV11-1 with TRBJ1-4; D gene ambiguous. The CDR3 is 14 residues long. Looked up from germline, CDR1 is SGHAT and CDR2 is FQDESV (reference sequence). V dropped 2 bases and J dropped 6 bases, with 10 bases sitting between them. The CDR3 region is CASSLQEFDEKLFF. DNA for the CDR3: TGTGCCAGCAGCTTACAGGAATTTGATGAAAAACTGTTTTTT.

This clone was seen a single time. The chain uses TRBV5-6 and TRBJ1-1; no reliable D call. V dropped 4 bases and J dropped 0 bases, with 7 bases sitting between them. CDR1 and CDR2 from the germline V gene are SGHDT and YYEEEE. This CDR3 has 13 amino acids. The CDR3 region is CASSLRVNTEAFF. DNA for the CDR3: TGTGCCAGCAGCCTAAGAGTGAACACTGAAGCTTTCTTT. Full variable domain (rest looked up from reference TRBV5-6 and TRBJ1-1): DAGVTQSPTHLIKTRGQQVTLRCSPKSGHDTVSWYQQALGQGPQFIFQYYEEEERQRGNFPDRFSGHQFPNYSSELNVNALLLGDSALYLCASSLRVNTEAFFGQGTRLTVV.

V is TRBV19 and J is TRBJ1-1; no firm D call. The V and J ends lost 0 bases and 5 bases respectively, with 10 bases between them. The CDR3 totals 14 residues. Germline CDR1 reads LNHDA; CDR2 reads SQIVND (reference sequence). CDR3 bases: TGTGCCAGTAGTATAGATTCATCGCTAACTGAAGCTTTCTTT. Amino acids: CASSIDSSLTEAFF.

J is TRBJ2-2 and V is TRBV6-5; D not certain. Trimming removed 4 bases at V and 4 bases at J, with 16 bases between. From germline, CDR1 is MNHEY and CDR2 SVGAGI. The CDR3 totals 16 residues. This CDR3 is CASSLAASMSTGELFF. The CDR3 nucleotides read TGTGCCAGCAGTTTGGCGGCCAGCATGAGCACCGGGGAGCTGTTTTTT.

This clone was observed a single time. The J gene is TRBJ1-2, the V gene TRBV27, with TRBD1 matching over 12 bases. The CDR3 length is 15 residues. With 10 bases clipped from V and 4 bases from J, the junction kept 10 bases outside the gene matches. The germline V gene encodes CDR1 MNHEY and CDR2 SMNVEV (reference sequence). The CDR3 DNA follows: TGTGCCACCCGGGACAGGGGGCCCCCTTCCTATGGCTACACCTTC. Its translation: CATRDRGPPSYGYTF.

This rearrangement joins TRBV28 to TRBJ1-2, with TRBD1 as a possible D gene (5 bases). The CDR3 has 12 amino acids. The V end was cut by 7 bases, the J end by 5 bases, with 11 bases between. CDR1 is MDHEN and CDR2 is SYDVKM in the germline V gene. The CDR3 DNA reads as TGTGCCAGCACCCCAGAGGGGTATGGCTACACCTTC. Translated, it gives CASTPEGYGYTF.

The rearrangement joins TRBV5-1 to TRBJ2-1; 8 bases line up with TRBD1. V lost 2 bases, J lost 8 bases, and 3 bases stayed unmatched. CDR1 and CDR2 (germline): SGHRS, YFSETQ. This CDR3 spans 13 amino acids. The CDR3 spells CASSLGQGYEQFF. In DNA, the CDR3 is TGCGCCAGCAGCTTAGGACAGGGATATGAGCAGTTCTTC.

This clone was counted a single time. The chain links TRBV15 to TRBJ1-3; D is ambiguous. Germline values: CDR1 LNHNV, CDR2 YYDKDF (reference sequence). Trimming stripped 0 bases from V and 0 bases from J, with 12 bases between. The CDR3 length is 17 residues. The CDR3 protein is CATSRDTTAISGNTIYF. The CDR3 nucleotides are TGTGCCACCAGCAGAGATACGACTGCAATCTCTGGAAACACCATATATTTT.

The V call is TRBV7-9, the J call TRBJ1-2; D not resolved. The V and J ends lost 1 base and 8 bases respectively, with 17 bases between them. Per germline, CDR1 SEHNR and CDR2 FQNEAQ (reference sequence). CDR3 length: 15 residues. The CDR3 DNA sequence: TGTGCCAGCAGCTTAGAATCAACCGGGCCCAGGGGCTACACCTTC. Protein: CASSLESTGPRGYTF.

V usage is TRBV6-2 or TRBV6-3 and J usage is TRBJ2-5; D ambiguous. CDR1 MNHEY and CDR2 SVGEGT come from the germline V gene. The V end was cut by 6 bases, the J end by 0 bases, with 11 bases between. The CDR3 has 14 residues. As DNA, the CDR3 is TGTGCCAGCAGCCCCGACACCAACCAAGAGACCCAGTACTTC. Translated, it gives CASSPDTNQETQYF.